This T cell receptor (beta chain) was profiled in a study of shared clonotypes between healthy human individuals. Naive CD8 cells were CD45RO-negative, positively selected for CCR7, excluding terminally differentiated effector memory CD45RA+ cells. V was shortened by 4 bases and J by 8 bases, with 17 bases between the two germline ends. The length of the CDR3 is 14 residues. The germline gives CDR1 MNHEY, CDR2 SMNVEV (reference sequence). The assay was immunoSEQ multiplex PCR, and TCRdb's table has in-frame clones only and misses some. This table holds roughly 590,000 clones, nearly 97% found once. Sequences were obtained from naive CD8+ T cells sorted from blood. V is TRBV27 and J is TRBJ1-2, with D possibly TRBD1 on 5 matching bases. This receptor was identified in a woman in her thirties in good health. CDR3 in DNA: TGTGCCAGCAGTTCGTATGGGACCGAGAGGGGCTACACCTTC. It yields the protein CASSSYGTERGYTF.